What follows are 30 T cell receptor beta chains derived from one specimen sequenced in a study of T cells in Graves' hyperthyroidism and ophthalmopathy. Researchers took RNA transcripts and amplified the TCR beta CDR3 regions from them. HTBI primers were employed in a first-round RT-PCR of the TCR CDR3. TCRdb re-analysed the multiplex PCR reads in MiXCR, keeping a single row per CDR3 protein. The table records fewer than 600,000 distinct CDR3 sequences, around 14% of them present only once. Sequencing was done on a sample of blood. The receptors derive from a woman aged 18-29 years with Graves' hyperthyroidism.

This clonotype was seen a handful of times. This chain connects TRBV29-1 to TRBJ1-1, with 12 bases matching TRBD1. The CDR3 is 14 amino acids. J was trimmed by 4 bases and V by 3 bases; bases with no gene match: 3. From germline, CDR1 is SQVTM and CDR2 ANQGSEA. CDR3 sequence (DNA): TGCAGCGTTGAGGGGACAGGGGGCGGCACTGAAGCTTTCTTT. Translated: CSVEGTGGGTEAFF.

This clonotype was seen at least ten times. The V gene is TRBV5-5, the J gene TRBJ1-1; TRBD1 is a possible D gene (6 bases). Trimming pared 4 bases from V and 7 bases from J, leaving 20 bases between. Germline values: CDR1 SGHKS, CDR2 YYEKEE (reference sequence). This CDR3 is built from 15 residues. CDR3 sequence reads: CASSGIRDTRREAFF. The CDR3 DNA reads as TGTGCCAGCAGCGGCATCCGGGACACCCGCCGTGAAGCTTTCTTT. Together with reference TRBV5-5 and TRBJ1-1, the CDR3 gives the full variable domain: DAGVTQSPTHLIKTRGQQVTLRCSPISGHKSVSWYQQVLGQGPQFIFQYYEKEERGRGNFPDRFSARQFPNYSSELNVNALLLGDSALYLCASSGIRDTRREAFFGQGTRLTVV.

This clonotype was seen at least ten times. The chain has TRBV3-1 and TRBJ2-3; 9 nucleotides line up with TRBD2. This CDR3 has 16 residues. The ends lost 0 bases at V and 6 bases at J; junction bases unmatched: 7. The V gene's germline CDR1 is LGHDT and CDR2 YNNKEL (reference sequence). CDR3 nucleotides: TGTGCCAGCAGCCAAGAAAGTTTTAGCGGGAGTGATACGCAGTATTTT. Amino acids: CASSQESFSGSDTQYF.

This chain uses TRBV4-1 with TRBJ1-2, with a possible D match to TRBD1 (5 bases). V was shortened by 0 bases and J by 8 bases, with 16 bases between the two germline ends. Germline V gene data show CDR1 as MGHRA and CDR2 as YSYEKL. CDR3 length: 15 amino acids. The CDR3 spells CASSQEGGAGLGYTF. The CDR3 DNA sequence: TGCGCCAGCAGCCAAGAGGGAGGTGCAGGGCTAGGCTACACCTTC.

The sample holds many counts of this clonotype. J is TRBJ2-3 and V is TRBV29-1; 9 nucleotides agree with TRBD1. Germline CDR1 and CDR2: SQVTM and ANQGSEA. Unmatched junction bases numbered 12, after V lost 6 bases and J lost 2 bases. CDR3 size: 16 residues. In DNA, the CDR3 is TGCAGCGTCCAAAAGTTGGGACAGGGATCCACAGATACGCAGTATTTT. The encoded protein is CSVQKLGQGSTDTQYF.

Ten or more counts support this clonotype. The CDR3 is CAIRALDSEAFF. The CDR3, as DNA: TGTGCCATCAGGGCCCTGGACAGTGAAGCTTTCTTT. The chain employs TRBV10-3 and TRBJ1-1, with D tentatively TRBD1 (6 bases). There are 12 residues in the CDR3. Looked up from germline, CDR1 is ENHRY and CDR2 is SYGVKD. The V gene lost 6 bases and the J gene lost 7 bases, with 12 bases spanning the gap.

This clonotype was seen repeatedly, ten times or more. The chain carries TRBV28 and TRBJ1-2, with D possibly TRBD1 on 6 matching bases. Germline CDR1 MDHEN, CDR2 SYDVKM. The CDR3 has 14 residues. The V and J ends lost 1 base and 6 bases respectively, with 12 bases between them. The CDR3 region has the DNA TGTGCCAGCAGTTTATCGGACAGCCTAAATGGCTACACCTTC. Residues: CASSLSDSLNGYTF.

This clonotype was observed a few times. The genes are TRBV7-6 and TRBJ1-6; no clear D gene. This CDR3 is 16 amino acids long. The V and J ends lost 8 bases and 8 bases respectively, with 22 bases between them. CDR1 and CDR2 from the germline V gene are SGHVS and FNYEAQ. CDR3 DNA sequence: TGTGCCAGCCAGCTTAGAGCGGGTTGGATTCATTCACCCCTCCACTTT. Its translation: CASQLRAGWIHSPLHF.

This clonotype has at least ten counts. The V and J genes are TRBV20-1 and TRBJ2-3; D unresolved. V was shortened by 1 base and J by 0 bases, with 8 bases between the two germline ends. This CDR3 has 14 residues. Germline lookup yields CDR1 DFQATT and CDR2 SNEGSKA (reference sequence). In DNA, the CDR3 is TGCAGTGCTAGAGGCGCCCTTAGCACAGATACGCAGTATTTT. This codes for CSARGALSTDTQYF.

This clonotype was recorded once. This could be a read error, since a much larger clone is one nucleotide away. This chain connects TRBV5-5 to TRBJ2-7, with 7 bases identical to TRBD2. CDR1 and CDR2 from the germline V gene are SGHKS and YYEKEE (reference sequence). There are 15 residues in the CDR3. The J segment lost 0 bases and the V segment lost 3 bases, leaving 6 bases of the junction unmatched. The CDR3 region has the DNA TGTGCCAGCAGCTACGGGCGACTAGCCTCCTACGAGCAGTACTTC. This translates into CASSYGRLASYEQYF.

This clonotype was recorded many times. Here the CDR3 DNA reads TGTGCCAGCAGTCCGGACACCCTGGGGGAGACCCAGTACTTC. It codes for CASSPDTLGETQYF. V and J are TRBV2 and TRBJ2-5, with TRBD1 as a possible D gene (5 bases). The CDR3 runs 14 residues. Germline-derived CDR1 and CDR2 are SNHLY and FYNNEI. V shed 5 bases and J shed 5 bases, with 15 bases lying between them.

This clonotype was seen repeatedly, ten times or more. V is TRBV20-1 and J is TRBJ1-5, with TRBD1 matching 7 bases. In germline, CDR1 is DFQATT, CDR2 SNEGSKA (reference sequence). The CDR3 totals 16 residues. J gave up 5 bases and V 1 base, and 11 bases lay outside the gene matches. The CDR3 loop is CSARGQGADRDQPQHF. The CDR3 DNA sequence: TGCAGTGCTAGAGGACAGGGTGCGGATCGGGATCAGCCCCAGCATTTT.

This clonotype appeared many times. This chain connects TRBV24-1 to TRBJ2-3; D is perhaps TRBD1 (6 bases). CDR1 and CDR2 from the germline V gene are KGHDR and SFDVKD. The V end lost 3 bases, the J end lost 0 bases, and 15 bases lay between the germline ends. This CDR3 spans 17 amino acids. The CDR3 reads CATSDRQDRLSTDTQYF. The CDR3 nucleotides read TGTGCCACCAGTGATCGACAGGACAGACTTAGCACAGATACGCAGTATTTT.

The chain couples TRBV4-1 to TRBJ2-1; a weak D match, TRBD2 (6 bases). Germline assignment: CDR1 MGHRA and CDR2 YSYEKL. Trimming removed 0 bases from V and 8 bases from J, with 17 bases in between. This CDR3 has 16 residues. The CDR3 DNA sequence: TGCGCCAGCAGCCAAGAAATCGCGGCAGGGAGGCATGAGCAGTTCTTC. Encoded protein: CASSQEIAAGRHEQFF.

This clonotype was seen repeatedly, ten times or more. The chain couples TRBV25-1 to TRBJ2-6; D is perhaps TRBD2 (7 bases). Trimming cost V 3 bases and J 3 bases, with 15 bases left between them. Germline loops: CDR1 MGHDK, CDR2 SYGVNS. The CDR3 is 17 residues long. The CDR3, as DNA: TGTGCCAGCAGTGATTCTTGGGGGGGCAATGGGGCCAACGTCCTGACTTTC. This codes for CASSDSWGGNGANVLTF.

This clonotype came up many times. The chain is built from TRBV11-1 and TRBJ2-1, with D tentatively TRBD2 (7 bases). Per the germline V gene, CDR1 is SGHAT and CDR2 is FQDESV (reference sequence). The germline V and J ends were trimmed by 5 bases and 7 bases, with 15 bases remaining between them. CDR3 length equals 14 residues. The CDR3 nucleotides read TGTGCCAGCAGCCAGGCGGCGGGGGCGAATGAGCAGTTCTTC. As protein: CASSQAAGANEQFF.

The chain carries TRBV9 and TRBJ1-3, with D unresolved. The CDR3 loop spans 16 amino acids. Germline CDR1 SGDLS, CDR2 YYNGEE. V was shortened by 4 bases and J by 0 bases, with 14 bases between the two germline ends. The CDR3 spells CASSPPWTSSGNTIYF. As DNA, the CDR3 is TGTGCCAGCAGCCCACCTTGGACCAGCTCTGGAAACACCATATATTTT. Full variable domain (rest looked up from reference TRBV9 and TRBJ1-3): DSGVTQTPKHLITATGQRVTLRCSPRSGDLSVYWYQQSLDQGLQFLIQYYNGEERAKGNILERFSAQQFPDLHSELNLSSLELGDSALYFCASSPPWTSSGNTIYFGEGSWLTVV.

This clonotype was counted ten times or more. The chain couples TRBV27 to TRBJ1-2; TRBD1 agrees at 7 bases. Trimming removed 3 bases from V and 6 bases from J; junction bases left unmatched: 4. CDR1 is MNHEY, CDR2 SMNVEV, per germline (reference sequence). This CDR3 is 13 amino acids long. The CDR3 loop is CASSLAGGDGYTF. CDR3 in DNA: TGTGCCAGCAGTTTGGCAGGGGGAGATGGCTACACCTTC.

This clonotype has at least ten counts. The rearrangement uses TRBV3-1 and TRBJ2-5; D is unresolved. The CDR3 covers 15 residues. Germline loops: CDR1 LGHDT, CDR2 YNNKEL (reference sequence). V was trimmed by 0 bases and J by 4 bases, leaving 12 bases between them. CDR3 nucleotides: TGTGCCAGCAGCCAAGATGTCAAGATCATAGAGACCCAGTACTTC. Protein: CASSQDVKIIETQYF.

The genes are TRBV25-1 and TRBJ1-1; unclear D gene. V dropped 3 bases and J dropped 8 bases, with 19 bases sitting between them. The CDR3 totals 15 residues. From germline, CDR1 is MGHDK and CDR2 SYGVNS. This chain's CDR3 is CASSENRPLREEAFF. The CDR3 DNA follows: TGTGCCAGCAGTGAGAATAGGCCTCTACGGGAAGAAGCTTTCTTT.

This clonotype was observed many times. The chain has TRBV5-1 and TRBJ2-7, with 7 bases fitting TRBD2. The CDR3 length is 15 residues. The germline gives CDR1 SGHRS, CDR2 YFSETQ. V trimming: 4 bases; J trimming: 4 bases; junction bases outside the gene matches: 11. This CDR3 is CASSLNRDYEYEQYF. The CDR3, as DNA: TGCGCCAGCAGCCTCAACCGGGACTACGAGTACGAGCAGTACTTC.

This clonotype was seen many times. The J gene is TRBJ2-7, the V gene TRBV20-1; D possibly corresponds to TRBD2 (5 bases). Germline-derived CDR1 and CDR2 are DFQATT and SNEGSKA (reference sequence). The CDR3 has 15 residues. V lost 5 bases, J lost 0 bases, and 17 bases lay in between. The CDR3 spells CSAQLAQARSYEQYF. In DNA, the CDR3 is TGCAGTGCTCAATTAGCGCAAGCGCGCTCCTACGAGCAGTACTTC.

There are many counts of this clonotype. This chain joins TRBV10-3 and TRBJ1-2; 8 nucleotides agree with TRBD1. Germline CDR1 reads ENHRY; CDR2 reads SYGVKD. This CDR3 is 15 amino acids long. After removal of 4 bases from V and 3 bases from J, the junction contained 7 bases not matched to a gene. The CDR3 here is CAISVDGTGDYGYTF. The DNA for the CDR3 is TGTGCCATCAGTGTTGATGGGACAGGAGACTATGGCTACACCTTC.

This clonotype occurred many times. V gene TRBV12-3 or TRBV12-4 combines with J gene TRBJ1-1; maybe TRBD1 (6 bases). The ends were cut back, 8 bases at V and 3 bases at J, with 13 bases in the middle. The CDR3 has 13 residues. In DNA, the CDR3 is TGTGCCAGCCGAGGGGGTCGGGACACTGAAGCTTTCTTT. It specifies CASRGGRDTEAFF.

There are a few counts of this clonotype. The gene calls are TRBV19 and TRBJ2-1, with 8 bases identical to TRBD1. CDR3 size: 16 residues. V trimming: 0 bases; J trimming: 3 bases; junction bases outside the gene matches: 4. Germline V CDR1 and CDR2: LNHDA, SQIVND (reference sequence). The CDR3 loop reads CASSIDRDRIYNEQFF. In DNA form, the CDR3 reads TGTGCCAGTAGTATAGACCGGGACAGGATCTACAATGAGCAGTTCTTC.

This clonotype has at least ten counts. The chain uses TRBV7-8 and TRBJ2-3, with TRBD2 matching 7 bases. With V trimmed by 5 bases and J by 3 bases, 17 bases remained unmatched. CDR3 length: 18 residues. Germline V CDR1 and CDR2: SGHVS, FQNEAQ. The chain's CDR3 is CASSPFEGRAGGTDTQYF. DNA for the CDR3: TGTGCCAGCAGCCCATTTGAAGGGAGGGCCGGGGGGACAGATACGCAGTATTTT.

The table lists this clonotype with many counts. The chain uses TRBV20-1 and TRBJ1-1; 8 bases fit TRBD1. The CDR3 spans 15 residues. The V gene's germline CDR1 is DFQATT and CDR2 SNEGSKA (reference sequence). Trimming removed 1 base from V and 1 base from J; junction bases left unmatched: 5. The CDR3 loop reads CSARGSGTGNTEAFF. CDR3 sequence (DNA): TGCAGTGCTAGAGGGTCGGGGACAGGGAACACTGAAGCTTTCTTT.

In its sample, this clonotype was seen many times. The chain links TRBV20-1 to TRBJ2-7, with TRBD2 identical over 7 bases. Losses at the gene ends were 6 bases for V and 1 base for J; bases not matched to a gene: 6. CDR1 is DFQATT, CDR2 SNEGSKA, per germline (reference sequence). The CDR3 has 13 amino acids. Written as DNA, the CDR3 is TGCAGTGCCGAGACTAGCTCTTCCTACGAGCAGTACTTC. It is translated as CSAETSSSYEQYF.

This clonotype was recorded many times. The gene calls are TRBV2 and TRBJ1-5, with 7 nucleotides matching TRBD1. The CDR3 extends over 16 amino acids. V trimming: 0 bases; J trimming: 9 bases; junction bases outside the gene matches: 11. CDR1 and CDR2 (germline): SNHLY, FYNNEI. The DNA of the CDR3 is TGTGCCAGCAGTGAAGCGACAGGGCCTCGGGTTCCGCCCCAGCATTTT. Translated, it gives CASSEATGPRVPPQHF.

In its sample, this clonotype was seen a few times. The CDR3 is CASSQDRPSGTDTQYF. The DNA of the CDR3 is TGTGCCAGCAGCCAAGATAGGCCTAGCGGAACAGATACGCAGTATTTT. The V gene is TRBV4-2, the J gene TRBJ2-3; 7 bases map to TRBD2. From germline, CDR1 is LGHNA and CDR2 YNFKEQ. The V segment lost 0 bases and the J segment 3 bases; nucleotides outside the gene matches: 6. The CDR3 spans 16 residues.